These T cell receptor beta chains were read from a single sample in a study of beta chain features in type 1 diabetes. Using immunoSEQ multiplex PCR, the repertoire was profiled, and TCRdb retains in-frame clones only, with some absent. The sample carries hundreds of thousands of clones, over 11% recorded once. What was sequenced was naive CD4+ T cells from blood. These receptors came from a man younger than 35 with type 1 diabetes. CDR3s include the opening cysteine and the closing phenylalanine or tryptophan. A D gene is named only where the DNA matches it firmly. Rows give clone size only sometimes, using once, few, many, or a class for an expanded clone.

cdr3_nt | cdr3_aa | j_call | v_call | d_call | clone_size
TGTGCCAGCAGCGCCCGGACAGGGGGCTACGAGCAGTACTTC | CASSARTGGYEQYF | TRBJ2-7 | TRBV9 | TRBD1 | few
TGTGCCAGCAGCTTATCTACCTACGAGCAGTACTTC | CASSLSTYEQYF | TRBJ2-7 | TRBV7-2 | - | few
TGTGCCAGCAGTCAACAGGGGGCGAGGCAGCCCCAGCATTTT | CASSQQGARQPQHF | TRBJ1-5 | TRBV27 | TRBD1 | few
TGCGCCAGCAGCCTTCTTGGACCTCAAAATGAGCAGTTCTTC | CASSLLGPQNEQFF | TRBJ2-1 | TRBV4-1 | - | -
TGTGCCAGTAGCCCGACAGGGGTCTCTGAAAAACTGTTTTTT | CASSPTGVSEKLFF | TRBJ1-4 | TRBV19 | TRBD1 | -
TGTGCCAGTACCCTGGAGCGCGGAGGTCAGCCCCAGCATTTT | CASTLERGGQPQHF | TRBJ1-5 | TRBV19 | - | -
TGTGCCAGCAGCTTAGGCGGGTCTCGAGGCTACACCTTC | CASSLGGSRGYTF | TRBJ1-2 | TRBV7-2 | - | few
TGTGCCAGCAGCCGCGGTCTGGGGGCTAGCACAGATACGCAGTATTTT | CASSRGLGASTDTQYF | TRBJ2-3 | TRBV11-2 | - | -
TGTGCCAGCAGCTTAGATAGGGGGCAGACCCAGTACTTC | CASSLDRGQTQYF | TRBJ2-5 | TRBV11-2 | TRBD1 | few
TGTGCCAGCAGTATCGGGGCCTCCCCATTGCAGTATTTT | CASSIGASPLQYF | TRBJ2-3 | TRBV25-1 | - | few
TGTGCCAGTAGTGAGGGGACTAGTGCTGGGGCCAACGTCCTGACTTTC | CASSEGTSAGANVLTF | TRBJ2-6 | TRBV19 | TRBD2 | few
TGTGCCAGCAGTTTATTGGCAGGGGCCTACAATGAGCAGTTCTTC | CASSLLAGAYNEQFF | TRBJ2-1 | TRBV27 | - | -
TGTGCCAGCATGAGGGTGGGCACAGATACGCAGTATTTT | CASMRVGTDTQYF | TRBJ2-3 | TRBV2 | - | -
TGTGCCTGGAGCATGGGGGCAGATACGCAGTATTTT | CAWSMGADTQYF | TRBJ2-3 | TRBV30 | - | few
TGTGCCAGCAGTTATATCGCTAGCGGGGGGGCCGTAGAGACCCAGTACTTC | CASSYIASGGAVETQYF | TRBJ2-5 | TRBV28 | TRBD2 | -
TGTGCCAGCAGTGAAGCTAGGAACACCGGGGAGCTGTTTTTT | CASSEARNTGELFF | TRBJ2-2 | TRBV2 | - | few
TGCGCCAGCAGCCCTCAACAGGGTTCAGGGGCGGATACGCAGTATTTT | CASSPQQGSGADTQYF | TRBJ2-3 | TRBV4-1 | - | -
TGTGCCAGCAGTTTATATATTCCGTCGTACGAGCAGTACTTC | CASSLYIPSYEQYF | TRBJ2-7 | TRBV28 | - | -
TGTGCCACCAGCCTCCAGCAAGAGACCCAGTACTTC | CATSLQQETQYF | TRBJ2-5 | TRBV15 | - | few
TGTGCCAGCAGCTTGAGACTAGCGGGGAGCACAGATACGCAGTATTTT | CASSLRLAGSTDTQYF | TRBJ2-3 | TRBV7-2 | TRBD2 | -
TGTGCCAGCAGCTTGTACGACTCAAGCTCCTACAATGAGCAGTTCTTC | CASSLYDSSSYNEQFF | TRBJ2-1 | TRBV7-2 | - | -